This paragraph covers one TCR beta chain sequence. The entry originates in a study of OX40 agonist ivuxolimab in advanced cancers. Study information: Of the patients, three showed partial responses, one with hepatocellular carcinoma and two with cutaneous melanoma.

Assay used: immunoSEQ multiplex PCR; TCRdb lists only in-frame clones, some missing. The top ten clones hold 15% to 20% of a sample with 15,000 to 20,000 clones, 80% to 90% of them seen once. The sampling schedule covered blood at baseline, cycle 4 day 1, and cycle 7 day 1. After removal of 1 base from V and 4 bases from J, the junction contained 2 bases not matched to a gene. The CDR3 runs 15 residues. Looked up from germline, CDR1 is SNHLY and CDR2 is FYNNEI. The starting material was CD4+ or CD8+ T cells sorted from blood, obtained in a trial of the OX40 agonist ivuxolimab. The chain recombines TRBV2 with TRBJ2-2; 8 nucleotides align to TRBD2. This sequence was found in an adult with an advanced solid tumor such as melanoma, head and neck, liver or kidney cancer. The DNA for the CDR3 is TGTGCCAGCAGTGAAGTAGCGGGGCCCACCGGGGAGCTGTTTTTT. Protein product: CASSEVAGPTGELFF.